This entry lists 32 T cell receptor beta chains sequenced from one sample in a study of blood T cell repertoires in COVID-19. The data were produced by immunoSEQ multiplex PCR, yet TCRdb's version contains in-frame clones alone and is incomplete. This sample has 85,000 to 130,000 clones, with about 91% found just once. Material: peripheral blood. These receptors were taken from a human donor in a cohort sampled during active COVID-19.

The DNA for the CDR3 is TGTGCCAGCTCACCTATACGACAGGGGGTCAAAGAAGCTTTCTTT. This sequence encodes CASSPIRQGVKEAFF. This chain connects TRBV18 to TRBJ1-1; 9 bases are shared with TRBD1. CDR1 is KGHSH and CDR2 is LQKENI in the germline V gene. After removal of 3 bases from V and 8 bases from J, the junction contained 10 bases not matched to a gene. The CDR3 runs 15 residues.

The chain couples TRBV28 to TRBJ2-7; TRBD2 aligns across 9 bases. This CDR3 has 18 amino acids. The V gene's germline CDR1 is MDHEN and CDR2 SYDVKM. V lost 5 bases to trimming and J lost 2 bases; unmatched junction nucleotides: 16. CDR3 sequence reads: CASSGNGALAGNPYEQYF. In DNA, the CDR3 is TGTGCCAGCAGTGGCAACGGGGCGCTAGCGGGAAACCCCTACGAGCAGTACTTC.

The rearrangement links TRBV24-1 to TRBJ2-1; TRBD2 agrees at 7 bases. The CDR3 has 17 residues. The germline V gene has CDR1 KGHDR and CDR2 SFDVKD. V lost 1 base, J lost 5 bases, and 10 bases stayed unmatched. This CDR3 reads CATSDLDGRTRNNEQFF. In DNA, the CDR3 is TGTGCCACCAGTGATTTAGATGGACGGACTAGGAACAATGAGCAGTTCTTC.

The rearrangement joins TRBV27 to TRBJ2-1; TRBD2 agrees at 7 bases. Germline CDR1 MNHEY, CDR2 SMNVEV (reference sequence). This CDR3 has 14 amino acids. Trimming took 9 bases from V and 7 from J; bases not matched to a gene: 12. The CDR3: CASGAGRAGNEQFF. DNA of the CDR3: TGTGCCAGTGGGGCGGGGAGGGCAGGAAATGAGCAGTTCTTC.

The CDR3 DNA sequence: TGTGCCAGCAGCCAAAGAATCACTAGCACAGATACGCAGTATTTT. Translation: CASSQRITSTDTQYF. The J gene is TRBJ2-3, the V gene TRBV14; D is uncertain. Germline CDR1 and CDR2: SGHDN and FVKESK. The CDR3 consists of 15 residues. The V end lost 2 bases, the J end lost 0 bases, and 9 bases lay between the germline ends.

This rearrangement joins TRBV4-3 to TRBJ2-2, with a tentative D call TRBD2 (6 bases). Between the trimmed V and J ends, which lost 4 bases and 8 bases, there was a span of 14 bases. Per germline, CDR1 LGHNA and CDR2 YSLEER. This CDR3 has 14 residues. CDR3: CASSPSGGLGELFF. The CDR3 nucleotides read TGCGCCAGCAGCCCCTCCGGGGGTTTGGGGGAGCTGTTTTTT.

The V and J genes are TRBV3-1 (or the pseudogene TRBV3-2) and TRBJ2-5, with TRBD2 identical over 10 bases. Looked up from germline, CDR1 is LGHDT and CDR2 is YNNKEL (reference sequence). This CDR3 spans 15 amino acids. V lost 4 bases, J lost 0 bases, and 2 bases stayed unmatched. CDR3 nucleotide sequence: TGTGCCAGCAGCCGGACTAGCGGATACCAAGAGACCCAGTACTTC. This encodes CASSRTSGYQETQYF.

The V call is TRBV6-5, the J call TRBJ2-1; the match to TRBD2 covers 10 bases. Germline CDR1 reads MNHEY; CDR2 reads SVGAGI. This CDR3 has 15 residues. The ends lost 6 bases at V and 8 bases at J; junction bases unmatched: 10. DNA of the CDR3: TGTGCCAGCAGCCCCCAAGCGGGAGGGTTCTATGAGCAGTTCTTC. Its translation: CASSPQAGGFYEQFF.

The chain is built from TRBV6-5 and TRBJ1-3; D might be TRBD1 (6 bases). Germline V CDR1 and CDR2: MNHEY, SVGAGI. CDR3 length: 14 amino acids. Trimming took off 5 bases at V and 7 bases at J, with 15 bases between the two ends. For the CDR3, the DNA is TGTGCCAGCAGTATTCAACAGGGACGGAACACCATATATTTT. It is translated as CASSIQQGRNTIYF.

The V gene is TRBV5-4, the J gene TRBJ2-1, with 7 bases aligning to TRBD1. The CDR3 spans 14 residues. Germline-derived CDR1 and CDR2 are SGHNT and YYREEE (reference sequence). V was clipped by 5 bases and J by 7 bases; unmatched bases: 9. CDR3 sequence: CASRPPGQPNEQFF. For the CDR3, the DNA is TGTGCCAGCAGGCCTCCGGGACAGCCGAATGAGCAGTTCTTC. Together with reference TRBV5-4 and TRBJ2-1, the CDR3 gives the full variable domain: ETGVTQSPTHLIKTRGQQVTLRCSSQSGHNTVSWYQQALGQGPQFIFQYYREEENGRGNFPPRFSGLQFPNYSSELNVNALELDDSALYLCASRPPGQPNEQFFGPGTRLTVL.

The V gene is TRBV3-1 (or the pseudogene TRBV3-2), the J gene TRBJ1-1; D is unresolved. Trimming shortened V by 2 bases and J by 10 bases, and 11 bases separated the two germline ends. The germline V gene encodes CDR1 LGHDT and CDR2 YNNKEL (reference sequence). This CDR3 has 12 residues. Here the CDR3 DNA reads TGTGCCAGCAGCCAACCCTTCGGTGGAGCTTTCTTT. It encodes CASSQPFGGAFF.

This rearrangement joins TRBV13 to TRBJ2-7; 9 bases agree with TRBD1. The CDR3 has 14 amino acids. Trimming removed 2 bases from V and 6 bases from J; junction bases left unmatched: 5. Germline V gene sequence: CDR1 PRHDT, CDR2 FYEKMQ (reference sequence). CDR3 bases: TGTGCCAGCAGCTTAAACAGGGGGCCGGGCGAGCAGTACTTC. Encoded protein: CASSLNRGPGEQYF.

CDR3 amino acids: CASSPRQGDNQPQHF. CDR3 DNA: TGTGCCAGCTCACCACGGCAGGGGGACAATCAGCCCCAGCATTTT. The rearrangement uses TRBV18 and TRBJ1-5, with 7 bases lining up with TRBD1. The CDR3 spans 15 residues. The ends lost 1 base at V and 3 bases at J; junction bases unmatched: 3. The germline V gene encodes CDR1 KGHSH and CDR2 LQKENI.

V gene TRBV29-1 combines with J gene TRBJ1-1, with 9 bases aligning to TRBD1. Germline values: CDR1 SQVTM, CDR2 ANQGSEA. The V segment lost 6 bases and the J segment 2 bases; nucleotides outside the gene matches: 4. This CDR3 has 13 amino acids. The CDR3 nucleotides read TGCAGCGTCCAGGGACAGGGCAACACTGAAGCTTTCTTT. It codes for CSVQGQGNTEAFF.

V is TRBV25-1 and J is TRBJ1-4; 7 bases agree with TRBD1. In germline, CDR1 is MGHDK, CDR2 SYGVNS. This CDR3 has 16 residues. Unmatched junction bases numbered 9, after V lost 3 bases and J lost 5 bases. As DNA, the CDR3 is TGTGCCAGCAGTGAGGGGCCCCACAGGGGAAATGAAAAACTGTTTTTT. Translation gives CASSEGPHRGNEKLFF.

This clone was recorded only once. The chain has TRBV5-6 and TRBJ1-2; 7 positions agree with TRBD1. CDR3 length: 15 amino acids. Germline V lookup: CDR1 SGHDT, CDR2 YYEEEE. V shed 4 bases, J shed 4 bases, and the junction held 10 bases outside the gene matches. The CDR3: CASSPTGNGGYGYTF. The CDR3 nucleotides are TGTGCCAGCAGCCCGACAGGGAACGGGGGCTATGGCTACACCTTC.

The CDR3 nucleotides read TGTGCCAGCAGTTTCTATAATAGCGGGAAGGCCGGGGAGCTGTTTTTT. Residues: CASSFYNSGKAGELFF. This chain joins TRBV6-5 and TRBJ2-2; 8 bases align to TRBD2. The CDR3 is 16 amino acids. Looked up from germline, CDR1 is MNHEY and CDR2 is SVGAGI. V was clipped by 4 bases and J by 6 bases; unmatched bases: 10.

This chain links TRBV5-8 with TRBJ2-5; 8 bases match TRBD2. With V trimmed by 5 bases and J by 5 bases, 5 bases remained unmatched. This CDR3 has 13 amino acids. Germline values: CDR1 SGHTS, CDR2 YDEGEE. The CDR3 protein is CASRRTSLETQYF. The DNA for the CDR3 is TGTGCCAGCAGAAGGACTAGCTTGGAGACCCAGTACTTC.

The genes are TRBV12-5 and TRBJ2-1; D gene uncertain. The CDR3 has 13 residues. V was cut by 3 bases and J by 8 bases, with 11 bases left in between. Germline CDR1 is LGHNT and CDR2 is FRNRAP. The CDR3 loop reads CASGFGSLDEQFF. The CDR3 coding sequence is TGTGCTAGTGGTTTTGGTAGCTTAGATGAGCAGTTCTTC.

This chain joins TRBV12-3 or TRBV12-4 and TRBJ2-7; 7 bases align to TRBD1. The trim removed 1 base at V and 3 bases at J, leaving 0 bases unmatched. The CDR3 contains 13 residues. The CDR3 sequence is CASSLGDSYEQYF. Here the CDR3 DNA reads TGTGCCAGCAGTTTAGGGGACAGCTACGAGCAGTACTTC.

V usage is TRBV30 and J usage is TRBJ2-3; 10 bases fit TRBD1. CDR3 length equals 17 residues. CDR1 GTSNPN and CDR2 SVGIG come from the germline V gene (reference sequence). V lost 5 bases, J lost 4 bases, and 15 bases stayed unmatched. The CDR3 DNA reads as TGTGCCTGGTCCCCCAGTAGGACAGGGGGGTATCCAGATACGCAGTATTTT. This translates into CAWSPSRTGGYPDTQYF.

This sequence joins TRBV10-3 and TRBJ2-3; possibly TRBD1 for D (6 bases). This CDR3 contains 14 residues. Looked up from germline, CDR1 is ENHRY and CDR2 is SYGVKD. V gave up 0 bases and J gave up 5 bases, with 9 bases separating them. This chain's CDR3 is CAISESQGGDTQYF. The CDR3, as DNA: TGTGCCATCAGTGAGTCACAGGGTGGAGATACGCAGTATTTT.

As DNA, the CDR3 is TGCGCCAGCAGCCAAGATCGGGGGGGCTACTACGAGCAGTACTTC. Its translation is CASSQDRGGYYEQYF. J is TRBJ2-7 and V is TRBV4-1; 8 bases match TRBD2. Germline V CDR1 and CDR2: MGHRA, YSYEKL. The ends lost 0 bases at V and 3 bases at J; junction bases unmatched: 4. The CDR3 is made up of 15 amino acids.

This chain uses TRBV5-4 with TRBJ1-2, with a weak D call TRBD1 (5 bases). CDR1 SGHNT and CDR2 YYREEE come from the germline V gene (reference sequence). The CDR3 contains 13 residues. V shed 4 bases and J shed 0 bases, with 7 bases lying between them. In DNA, the CDR3 is TGTGCCAGCAGCCCGACAGCTAACTATGGCTACACCTTC. Translation gives CASSPTANYGYTF.

The chain combines TRBV12-3 or TRBV12-4 with TRBJ2-7; 7 nucleotides align to TRBD1. After removal of 4 bases from V and 3 bases from J, the junction contained 3 bases not matched to a gene. This CDR3 is built from 13 residues. The chain's CDR3 is CASSYRDSYEQYF. In DNA form, the CDR3 reads TGTGCCAGCAGTTACCGGGACAGCTACGAGCAGTACTTC.

This sequence joins TRBV7-3 and TRBJ2-5; D is perhaps TRBD1 (6 bases). The CDR3 extends over 13 amino acids. Germline values: CDR1 SGHTA, CDR2 FQGTGA. Trimming left V 5 bases short and J 7 bases short, with 14 bases between. In DNA, the CDR3 is TGTGCCAGCAGCAGTGGGACATCGGGGACCCAGTACTTC. This translates into CASSSGTSGTQYF.

This rearrangement joins TRBV6-7 to TRBJ2-2; no firm D call. TRBV6-7 is an ORF, with its function uncertain. Trimming shortened V by 0 bases and J by 3 bases, and 8 bases separated the two germline ends. There are 15 residues in the CDR3. The CDR3 protein is CASSYSREHTGELFF. The DNA of the CDR3 is TGTGCCAGCAGTTACTCGCGAGAGCACACCGGGGAGCTGTTTTTT.

V is TRBV6-2 or TRBV6-3 and J is TRBJ2-7; TRBD2 aligns across 7 bases. CDR3 length: 14 amino acids. Trimming removed 0 bases from V and 2 bases from J; junction bases left unmatched: 1. Germline V gene lookup returns CDR1 MNHEY and CDR2 SVGEGT. CDR3 amino acids: CASSYSAGAYEQYF. The CDR3 DNA follows: TGTGCCAGCAGTTACTCCGCGGGGGCCTACGAGCAGTACTTC.

The J gene is TRBJ1-2, the V gene TRBV6-5, with D possibly TRBD1 on 5 matching bases. The CDR3 contains 14 residues. CDR1 MNHEY and CDR2 SVGAGI come from the germline V gene. The V and J ends lost 4 bases and 7 bases respectively, with 16 bases between them. The CDR3 DNA sequence: TGTGCCAGCAGTTCCTCCTCAGGGTTTTCTGGCTACACCTTC. It translates to CASSSSSGFSGYTF.

The rearrangement links TRBV29-1 to TRBJ2-7; D is perhaps TRBD2 (6 bases). From germline, CDR1 is SQVTM and CDR2 ANQGSEA. The CDR3 runs to 14 residues. The germline V and J ends were trimmed by 6 bases and 2 bases, with 17 bases remaining between them. The CDR3 region is CSVQLAILPYEQYF. CDR3 DNA: TGCAGCGTCCAACTAGCAATACTCCCCTACGAGCAGTACTTC.

The CDR3 sequence is CASSQERVGTRGGYTF. Written as DNA, the CDR3 is TGCGCCAGCAGCCAAGAGCGCGTCGGTACCAGGGGGGGCTACACCTTC. The chain joins TRBV4-3 to TRBJ1-2; 7 bases match TRBD1. The germline CDR1 and CDR2 sequences are LGHNA and YSLEER. V lost 0 bases and J lost 8; bases outside the gene matches: 12. The CDR3 length is 16 residues.

The genes are TRBV4-3 and TRBJ1-3; 10 nucleotides line up with TRBD1. V shed 4 bases and J 2 bases; nucleotides not matched to a gene: 2. The CDR3 covers 15 residues. Germline CDR1 LGHNA, CDR2 YSLEER. The CDR3 region has the DNA TGCGCCAGCAGCCTGGACAGGGGGACTGGAAACACCATATATTTT. It yields the protein CASSLDRGTGNTIYF.